This TCR beta chain was identified during a study of immune cell composition in non-small cell lung cancer. The study's findings and limits: Clones >0.5% enriched in tumour were rarer in adenocarcinoma (about 35%) than squamous (approximately 80%).

Germline V gene lookup returns CDR1 SGHAT and CDR2 FQNNGV. V lost 0 bases and J 10 bases, leaving 18 bases between the germline ends. This CDR3 is 15 amino acids long. TCRdb keeps only in-frame clones here, not all; method: immunoSEQ multiplex PCR. The data contain 6,200 or so clones, roughly three quarters of them singletons. Normal lung was sampled as far from the tumour as possible, at least 3 cm. Regarding this clone: Its target is unknown.

Sequencing was done on a sample of non-adjacent lung tissue. The chain couples TRBV11-2 to TRBJ1-2; no reliable D call. The clonotype comes from a human donor with non-small cell lung cancer. CDR3: CASSLEDGAWRPYTF. The CDR3 DNA sequence: TGTGCCAGCAGCTTAGAGGATGGCGCATGGAGGCCCTACACCTTC.